These 5 T cell receptor beta chains share one sample of origin, sequenced in a study of immune cell composition in non-small cell lung cancer. TCRdb's copy holds only in-frame clones and misses some; the assay was immunoSEQ multiplex PCR. The table includes 1,700 or so clones, about 80% detected once. The sample was lung tumor tissue. The origin of the receptors is a human donor with non-small cell lung cancer.

The V gene is TRBV6-1, the J gene TRBJ2-2; 8 bases align to TRBD2. The V gene's germline CDR1 is MNHNS and CDR2 SASEGT. The V segment lost 4 bases and the J segment 1 base; nucleotides outside the gene matches: 5. This CDR3 contains 16 residues. This CDR3 reads CASSAMLAGNTGELFF. DNA of the CDR3: TGTGCCAGCAGTGCCATGCTAGCGGGGAACACCGGGGAGCTGTTTTTT.

This chain connects TRBV5-1 to TRBJ1-6; TRBD1 matches 9 bases. CDR1 is SGHRS and CDR2 is YFSETQ in the germline V gene. V was pared by 4 bases and J by 5 bases, with 4 bases of the junction left unmatched. This CDR3 spans 15 amino acids. The CDR3 loop reads CASSVGTGNNSPLHF. The CDR3 nucleotides are TGCGCCAGCAGCGTAGGGACAGGGAATAATTCACCCCTCCACTTT.

Sample share makes this clone large. The rearrangement joins TRBV28 to TRBJ1-6; TRBD1 is a possible D gene (6 bases). Germline CDR1 and CDR2: MDHEN and SYDVKM. V shed 6 bases and J shed 8 bases, with 11 bases lying between them. The CDR3 has 13 residues. The CDR3 bases are TGTGCCAGCAGGGGACAAGGGGATTCACCCCTCCACTTT. It is translated as CASRGQGDSPLHF.

The chain uses TRBV28 and TRBJ2-7; 7 nucleotides match TRBD1. This CDR3 has 15 residues. CDR1 and CDR2 (germline): MDHEN, SYDVKM. Germline trimming cut 6 bases from V and 7 bases from J; bases unmatched to any gene: 15. The CDR3 region has the DNA TGTGCCAGCAGCCCCCCAGGGGGATGGCCAGGTGAGCAGTACTTC. This translates into CASSPPGGWPGEQYF.

The chain links TRBV29-1 to TRBJ2-1; a weak D match, TRBD1 (5 bases). CDR3 size: 15 residues. Germline V gene sequence: CDR1 SQVTM, CDR2 ANQGSEA. Trimming removed 2 bases from V and 8 bases from J, with 19 bases in between. The CDR3 region is CSVEPPPLRGHEQFF. The DNA for the CDR3 is TGCAGCGTTGAACCCCCACCCCTTAGGGGTCATGAGCAGTTCTTC.